This T cell receptor (beta chain) stems from a study of blood T cell repertoires in COVID-19. The V end was cut by 8 bases, the J end by 0 bases, with 11 bases between. This CDR3 has 14 amino acids. Germline CDR1 MNHEY, CDR2 SMNVEV (reference sequence). Those who participated ranged in age from about 18 to 89 years and resided in about 24 US areas. Two consecutive negative NP/OP PCR tests, clearance, or resolved symptoms defined Cohort 3 recovery. Assay used: immunoSEQ multiplex PCR; TCRdb lists only in-frame clones, some missing. The table has roughly 500,000 clones, roughly nine tenths seen once. The sequence was obtained from an older woman who had recovered from COVID-19. The chain combines TRBV27 with TRBJ1-5; D remains ambiguous. The sample consisted of PBMCs or T cells enriched from blood (not recorded which). CDR3 loop: CASQSQYSNQPQHF. The CDR3 DNA reads TGTGCCAGCCAGTCCCAGTATAGCAATCAGCCCCAGCATTTT.